This passage covers 23 T cell receptor beta chains from one sample sequenced in a study of breast tumors, draining lymph nodes, adjacent tissues. The lymph nodes were axillary draining lymph nodes from breast cancer patients. TCRdb reprocessed the multiplex PCR reads with MiXCR, giving one entry per CDR3 protein. The repertoire holds more than 250,000 distinct CDR3 sequences, with 30% to 35% as singletons. Sequencing was performed on axillary lymph node tissue. The receptors were sampled from a female donor with breast cancer. Some clones in this sample may be carry-over from other donors' samples.

This clonotype was recorded many times. V gene TRBV24-1 combines with J gene TRBJ2-1; D is unclear. Germline V gives CDR1 KGHDR, CDR2 SFDVKD. The CDR3 is made up of 14 amino acids. Trimming removed 9 bases at V and 5 bases at J, with 16 bases between. The CDR3: CATRVRGRHNEQFF. The CDR3 nucleotides read TGTGCCACCCGCGTTAGAGGCCGGCACAATGAGCAGTTCTTC.

The table lists this clonotype with a count of one. The chain carries TRBV6-2 or TRBV6-3 and TRBJ2-1, with 12 bases matching TRBD2. Germline lookup yields CDR1 MNHEY and CDR2 SVGEGT. The CDR3 runs to 13 residues. V lost 8 bases, J lost 8 bases, and 4 bases stayed unmatched. The CDR3 protein is CASRLAGVYEQFF. CDR3 nucleotide sequence: TGTGCCAGCCGACTAGCGGGAGTATATGAGCAGTTCTTC.

The rearrangement uses TRBV6-1 and TRBJ1-4, with 7 bases that match TRBD1. J lost 7 bases, V lost 5 bases, and 10 bases had no gene match. The CDR3 length is 15 residues. Germline assignment: CDR1 MNHNS and CDR2 SASEGT. CDR3 amino acids: CASSLGPAGGEKLFF. The CDR3 region has the DNA TGTGCCAGCAGTCTAGGTCCGGCAGGGGGTGAAAAACTGTTTTTT.

This clonotype has a count of ten or more. The chain has TRBV6-4 and TRBJ2-3; a possible D gene is TRBD1 (5 bases). Germline CDR1 reads MRHNA; CDR2 reads SNTAGT. The CDR3 loop spans 13 amino acids. Deletions cut 0 bases from V and 4 bases from J, with 5 bases between. CDR3 bases: TGTGCCAGCAGTGACTCGGGGCCAGATACGCAGTATTTT. Amino acids: CASSDSGPDTQYF.

About this clonotype itself: A much larger clone sits a single nucleotide away, making a read error possible. The chain links TRBV5-1 to TRBJ2-5, with TRBD1 matching over 9 bases. Germline loops: CDR1 SGHRS, CDR2 YFSETQ. V was clipped by 0 bases and J by 8 bases; unmatched bases: 5. This CDR3 has 14 amino acids. The CDR3: CASSLGTGVDTQYF. The CDR3 DNA reads TGCGCCAGCAGCTTGGGGACAGGGGTAGACACCCAGTACTTC.

This clonotype was detected a few times. The chain joins TRBV6-1 to TRBJ2-3; a weak D match, TRBD2 (6 bases). The CDR3 spans 14 residues. The germline gives CDR1 MNHNS, CDR2 SASEGT. V was cut by 7 bases and J by 2 bases, with 13 bases left in between. This CDR3 reads CASTVGGNTDTQYF. The CDR3 nucleotides read TGTGCCAGCACGGTTGGGGGGAACACAGATACGCAGTATTTT.

The sample holds many counts of this clonotype. The V call is TRBV20-1, the J call TRBJ1-2; no clear D gene. The CDR3 sequence is 14 residues long. Germline values: CDR1 DFQATT, CDR2 SNEGSKA (reference sequence). V dropped 6 bases and J dropped 0 bases, with 14 bases sitting between them. CDR3 residues: CSASGSTANYGYTF. DNA for the CDR3: TGCAGTGCCAGTGGGAGTACAGCTAACTATGGCTACACCTTC.

This clonotype has a count of ten or more. This sequence joins TRBV5-1 and TRBJ2-1; no reliable D call. Per the germline V gene, CDR1 is SGHRS and CDR2 is YFSETQ. Trimming took 4 bases from V and 4 from J, leaving 9 bases between them. This CDR3 has 13 amino acids. Here the CDR3 reads CASSRSSYNEQFF. The CDR3 DNA is TGCGCCAGCAGCCGATCATCTTACAATGAGCAGTTCTTC. Using reference TRBV5-1 and TRBJ2-1 for the parts outside the CDR3, the full variable domain is KAGVTQTPRYLIKTRGQQVTLSCSPISGHRSVSWYQQTPGQGLQFLFEYFSETQRNKGNFPGRFSGRQFSNSRSEMNVSTLELGDSALYLCASSRSSYNEQFFGPGTRLTVL.

Comment on this clonotype: No conserved phenylalanine or tryptophan ends this CDR3, so it is likely a read error. The limits of the CDR3 on the DNA are not certain, so only TCRdb's listed CDR3 is given. The chain joins TRBV29-1 to TRBJ2-6. Germline V lookup: CDR1 SQVTM, CDR2 ANQGSEA. The CDR3 region is 8 residues in length, termini included. The CDR3: CSVESMTS.

There are many counts of this clonotype. The J gene is TRBJ2-5, the V gene TRBV30, with D perhaps matching TRBD2 (5 bases). Germline V gene data show CDR1 as GTSNPN and CDR2 as SVGIG (reference sequence). Trimming stripped 0 bases from V and 7 bases from J, with 12 bases between. CDR3 size: 13 residues. CDR3 in DNA: TGTGCCTGGAGTGTGTCGGGGAGCGGGACCCAGTACTTC. It yields the protein CAWSVSGSGTQYF.

This clonotype was seen more than once but under ten times. The J gene is TRBJ2-5, the V gene TRBV9, with 7 bases identical to TRBD2. The germline V gene has CDR1 SGDLS and CDR2 YYNGEE. V gave up 3 bases and J gave up 1 base; unmatched junction bases: 6. The CDR3 spans 15 residues. This chain's CDR3 is CASSEKLARQETQYF. As DNA, the CDR3 is TGTGCCAGCAGCGAGAAACTAGCGCGCCAAGAGACCCAGTACTTC. The variable domain in full, with the rest retrieved from reference TRBV9 and TRBJ2-5, is DSGVTQTPKHLITATGQRVTLRCSPRSGDLSVYWYQQSLDQGLQFLIQYYNGEERAKGNILERFSAQQFPDLHSELNLSSLELGDSALYFCASSEKLARQETQYFGPGTRLLVL.

The sample holds many counts of this clonotype. The chain is built from TRBV28 and TRBJ2-2, with TRBD2 identical over 12 bases. CDR1 is MDHEN, CDR2 SYDVKM, per germline. The CDR3 is made up of 15 amino acids. The J segment lost 7 bases and the V segment lost 6 bases, leaving 6 bases of the junction unmatched. The CDR3 region is CASSGLAGSVGELFF. The CDR3 DNA follows: TGTGCCAGCAGCGGACTAGCGGGATCGGTCGGGGAGCTGTTTTTT.

The CDR3 sequence: CSGRLAWQETQHF. In DNA form, the CDR3 reads TGCAGTGGAAGACTAGCGTGGCAAGAGACCCAGCATTTT. V usage is TRBV20-1 and J usage is TRBJ1-5; D gene uncertain. The CDR3 is made up of 13 amino acids. Germline assignment: CDR1 DFQATT and CDR2 SNEGSKA (reference sequence). V shed 7 bases and J shed 11 bases, with 21 bases lying between them.

At least ten counts were recorded for this clonotype. The gene calls are TRBV29-1 and TRBJ1-2; D ambiguous. The CDR3 extends over 11 amino acids. V was clipped by 0 bases and J by 1 base, with 0 bases between them. Germline V gene data show CDR1 as SQVTM and CDR2 as ANQGSEA. The CDR3 spells CSVEDNYGYTF. In nucleotides, the CDR3 is TGCAGCGTTGAAGATAACTATGGCTACACCTTC. The full variable domain, rest sourced from reference TRBV29-1 and TRBJ1-2, is SAVISQKPSRDICQRGTSLTIQCQVDSQVTMMFWYRQQPGQSLTLIATANQGSEATYESGFVIDKFPISRPNLTFSTLTVSNMSPEDSSIYLCSVEDNYGYTFGSGTRLTVV.

This clonotype was detected ten times or more. The chain combines TRBV30 with TRBJ2-6; 9 bases are a match to TRBD1. The CDR3 totals 15 residues. V shed 6 bases, J shed 0 bases, and the junction held 3 bases outside the gene matches. Germline V CDR1 and CDR2: GTSNPN, SVGIG (reference sequence). The CDR3 here is CACDRGGSGANVLTF. DNA of the CDR3: TGTGCCTGTGACAGGGGGGGCTCTGGGGCCAACGTCCTGACTTTC.

This clonotype was detected once. Possible read error: a much larger clone is one base away. It is likely a read error, because the conserved phenylalanine at the end of the CDR3 is missing. The chain employs TRBV11-1 and TRBJ1-2, with D tentatively TRBD1 (6 bases). Germline V gene lookup returns CDR1 SGHAT and CDR2 FQDESV (reference sequence). V lost 1 base and J 8 bases, leaving 14 bases between the germline ends. The CDR3 has 14 residues. Written as DNA, the CDR3 is TGTGCCAGCAGCTTAGACAGGGACCTGCCCGGCTACACCCTC. As protein: CASSLDRDLPGYTL.

Many counts were recorded for this clonotype. V is TRBV4-3 and J is TRBJ2-7, with 7 bases identical to TRBD2. Germline trimming cut 0 bases from V and 2 bases from J; bases unmatched to any gene: 7. CDR3 size: 16 residues. Germline V gene data show CDR1 as LGHNA and CDR2 as YSLEER. CDR3 coding DNA: TGCGCCAGCAGCCAAGATCTCGGGGGAGGGCCCTACGAGCAGTACTTC. Translation gives CASSQDLGGGPYEQYF.

Worth noting for this clonotype: A much larger clone lies a single base off, so this may be a read error. V gene TRBV7-2 combines with J gene TRBJ2-3, with D hard to call. The tail of the sequence fits TRBJ1-5 better, so the J call may be wrong. This CDR3 region has 15 residues. Per the germline V gene, CDR1 is SGHTA and CDR2 is FQGNSA. The CDR3 DNA follows: TGTGCCAGCAGCCGGACTTTAACTAGCACAGATACGCAGCATTTT. Translating it yields CASSRTLTSTDTQHF.

This clonotype was detected ten times or more. The CDR3 here is CASSSGPHEQFF. CDR3 nucleotide sequence: TGTGCCAGCAGTTCGGGCCCTCATGAGCAGTTCTTC. The gene calls are TRBV6-6 and TRBJ2-1, with D unresolved. Germline values: CDR1 MNHNY, CDR2 SVGAGI (reference sequence). The CDR3 loop spans 12 amino acids. Trimming took 4 bases from V and 8 from J, leaving 9 bases between them.

About this clonotype: A much larger clone differs by one base, so this may be a read error. In DNA, the CDR3 is TGCAGTGCTAGAGGGGCGGGACTAGCGGCCACGGGGGATGAGACCCAGTACTTC. It is translated as CSARGAGLAATGDETQYF. The V gene is TRBV20-1, the J gene TRBJ2-5, with 11 bases lining up with TRBD2. Germline CDR1 and CDR2: DFQATT and SNEGSKA (reference sequence). J lost 5 bases, V lost 1 base, and 15 bases had no gene match. The CDR3 has 18 amino acids.

In its sample, this clonotype was seen many times. The chain recombines TRBV7-6 with TRBJ1-1, with 7 bases identical to TRBD1. CDR1 is SGHVS and CDR2 is FNYEAQ in the germline V gene. The CDR3 sequence is 14 residues long. With V trimmed by 5 bases and J by 5 bases, 8 bases remained unmatched. CDR3 sequence reads: CASSQNDRVTEAFF. CDR3 in DNA: TGTGCCAGCAGCCAAAATGACAGGGTGACTGAAGCTTTCTTT.

CDR3 amino acids: CASSTKNIQYF. For the CDR3, the DNA is TGTGCCAGCAGTACAAAAAACATTCAGTACTTC. The rearrangement joins TRBV28 to TRBJ2-4; D is ambiguous. The CDR3 contains 11 residues. The V and J ends lost 5 bases and 4 bases respectively, with 3 bases between them. CDR1 and CDR2 from the germline V gene are MDHEN and SYDVKM.

This clonotype was observed at least ten times. The chain combines TRBV11-2 with TRBJ2-7, with TRBD1 matching 9 bases. There are 15 residues in the CDR3. Germline V CDR1 and CDR2: SGHAT, FQNNGV. With 10 bases clipped from V and 3 bases from J, the junction kept 13 bases outside the gene matches. The CDR3 sequence is CATQGQGVDHYEQYF. The CDR3 coding sequence is TGTGCCACCCAGGGACAGGGCGTAGATCACTACGAGCAGTACTTC.